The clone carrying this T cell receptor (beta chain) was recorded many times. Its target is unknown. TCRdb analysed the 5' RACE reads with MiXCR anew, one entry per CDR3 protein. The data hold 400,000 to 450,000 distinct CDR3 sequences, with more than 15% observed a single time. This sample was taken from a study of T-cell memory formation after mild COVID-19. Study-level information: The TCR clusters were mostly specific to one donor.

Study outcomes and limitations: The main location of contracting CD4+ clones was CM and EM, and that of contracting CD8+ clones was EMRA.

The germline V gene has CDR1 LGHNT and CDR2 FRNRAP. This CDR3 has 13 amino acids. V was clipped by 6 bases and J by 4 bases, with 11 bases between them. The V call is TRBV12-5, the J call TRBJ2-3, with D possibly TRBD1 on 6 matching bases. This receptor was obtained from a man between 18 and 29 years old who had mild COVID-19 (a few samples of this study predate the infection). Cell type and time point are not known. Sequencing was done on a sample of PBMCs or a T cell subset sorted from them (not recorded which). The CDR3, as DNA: TGTGCTAGTGGCACTGACAGGTCAGATACGCAGTATTTT. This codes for CASGTDRSDTQYF.